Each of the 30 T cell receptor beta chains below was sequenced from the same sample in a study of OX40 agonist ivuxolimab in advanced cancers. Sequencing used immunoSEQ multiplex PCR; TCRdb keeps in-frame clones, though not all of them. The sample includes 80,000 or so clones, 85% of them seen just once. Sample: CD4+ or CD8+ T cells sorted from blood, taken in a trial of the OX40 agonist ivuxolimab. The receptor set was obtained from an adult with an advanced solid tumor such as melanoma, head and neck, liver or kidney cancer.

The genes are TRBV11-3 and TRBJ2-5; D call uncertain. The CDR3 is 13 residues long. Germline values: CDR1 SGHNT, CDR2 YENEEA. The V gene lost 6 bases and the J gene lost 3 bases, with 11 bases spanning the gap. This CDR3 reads CASSHRTEETQYF. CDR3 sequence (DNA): TGTGCCAGCAGTCACCGGACGGAAGAGACCCAGTACTTC.

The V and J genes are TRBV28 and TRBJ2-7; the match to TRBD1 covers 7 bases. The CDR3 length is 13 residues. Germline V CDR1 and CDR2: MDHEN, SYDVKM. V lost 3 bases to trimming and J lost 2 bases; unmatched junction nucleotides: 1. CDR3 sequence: CASSLGTAYEQYF. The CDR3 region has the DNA TGTGCCAGCAGTTTGGGGACAGCCTACGAGCAGTACTTC.

Written as DNA, the CDR3 is TGTGCCAGCTCACGAGGGGTTATAGGCTACACCTTC. Amino acid sequence: CASSRGVIGYTF. J is TRBJ1-2 and V is TRBV18, with D possibly TRBD1 on 5 matching bases. The germline V gene encodes CDR1 KGHSH and CDR2 LQKENI. Trimming left V 4 bases short and J 8 bases short, with 11 bases between. The CDR3 loop spans 12 amino acids.

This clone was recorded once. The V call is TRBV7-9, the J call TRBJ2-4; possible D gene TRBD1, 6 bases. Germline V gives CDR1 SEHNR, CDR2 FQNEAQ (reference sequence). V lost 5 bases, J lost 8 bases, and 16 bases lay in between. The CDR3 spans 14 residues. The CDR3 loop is CASSLTGPSDIQYF. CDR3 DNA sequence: TGTGCCAGCAGCCTAACAGGGCCCTCGGACATTCAGTACTTC.

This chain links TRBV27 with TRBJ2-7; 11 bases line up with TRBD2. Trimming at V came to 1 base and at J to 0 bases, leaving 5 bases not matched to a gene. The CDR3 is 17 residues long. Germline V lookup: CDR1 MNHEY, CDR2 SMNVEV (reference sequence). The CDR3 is CASSLFGTSGSSYEQYF. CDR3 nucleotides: TGTGCCAGCAGTTTATTCGGGACTAGCGGTAGCTCCTACGAGCAGTACTTC.

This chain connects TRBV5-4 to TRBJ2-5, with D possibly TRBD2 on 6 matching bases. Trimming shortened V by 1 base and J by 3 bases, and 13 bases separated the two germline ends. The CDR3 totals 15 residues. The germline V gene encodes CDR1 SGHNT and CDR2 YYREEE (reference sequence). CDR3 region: CASSLWRGPEETQYF. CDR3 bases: TGTGCCAGCAGCTTGTGGCGGGGTCCGGAAGAGACCCAGTACTTC.

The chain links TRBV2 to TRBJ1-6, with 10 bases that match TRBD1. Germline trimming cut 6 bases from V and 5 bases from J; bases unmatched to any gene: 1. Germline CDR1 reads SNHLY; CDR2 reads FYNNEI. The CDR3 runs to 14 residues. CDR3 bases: TGTGCCAGCAGAGGACAGGGGGATAATTCACCCCTCCACTTT. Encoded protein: CASRGQGDNSPLHF.

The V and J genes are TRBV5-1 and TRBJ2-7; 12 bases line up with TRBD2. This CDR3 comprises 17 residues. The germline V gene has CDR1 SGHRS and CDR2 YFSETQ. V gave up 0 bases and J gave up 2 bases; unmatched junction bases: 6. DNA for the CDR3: TGCGCCAGCAGCTTGGCTGCTAGCGGGAGGGCCGCCTACGAGCAGTACTTC. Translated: CASSLAASGRAAYEQYF.

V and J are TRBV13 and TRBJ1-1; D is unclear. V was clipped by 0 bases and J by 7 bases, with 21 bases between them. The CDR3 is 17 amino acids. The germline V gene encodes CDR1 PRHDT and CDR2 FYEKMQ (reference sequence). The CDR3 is CASSLGPGLRPPLEAFF. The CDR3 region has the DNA TGTGCCAGCAGCTTAGGCCCGGGCCTCCGCCCACCCCTTGAAGCTTTCTTT.

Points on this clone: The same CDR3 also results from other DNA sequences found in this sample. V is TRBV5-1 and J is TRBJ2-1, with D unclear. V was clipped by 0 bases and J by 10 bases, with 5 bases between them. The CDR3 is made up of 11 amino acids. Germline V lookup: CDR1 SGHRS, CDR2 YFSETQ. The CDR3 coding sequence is TGCGCCAGCAGCTTGGACCGAGAGCAGTTCTTC. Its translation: CASSLDREQFF.

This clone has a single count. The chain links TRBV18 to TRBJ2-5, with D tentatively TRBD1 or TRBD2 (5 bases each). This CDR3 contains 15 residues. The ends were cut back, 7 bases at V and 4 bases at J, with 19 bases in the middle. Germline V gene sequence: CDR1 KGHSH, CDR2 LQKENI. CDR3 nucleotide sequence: TGTGCCAGCTACGCCTGGGACCTCAGGTCAGAGACCCAGTACTTC. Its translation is CASYAWDLRSETQYF.

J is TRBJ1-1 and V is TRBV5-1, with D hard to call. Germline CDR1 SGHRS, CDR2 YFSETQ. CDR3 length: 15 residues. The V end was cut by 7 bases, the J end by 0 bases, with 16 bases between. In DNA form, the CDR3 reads TGCGCCAGCTTTGATGGTGCACTAATGAACACTGAAGCTTTCTTT. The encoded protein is CASFDGALMNTEAFF. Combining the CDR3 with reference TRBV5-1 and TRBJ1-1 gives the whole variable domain KAGVTQTPRYLIKTRGQQVTLSCSPISGHRSVSWYQQTPGQGLQFLFEYFSETQRNKGNFPGRFSGRQFSNSRSEMNVSTLELGDSALYLCASFDGALMNTEAFFGQGTRLTVV.

CDR3: CASSLLAGGQDTQYF. The CDR3 DNA is TGTGCCAGCAGCTTACTAGCGGGGGGGCAGGATACGCAGTATTTT. The V gene is TRBV7-2, the J gene TRBJ2-3; 12 bases are shared with TRBD2. J was trimmed by 6 bases and V by 2 bases; bases with no gene match: 3. The CDR3 is 15 residues long. Germline V CDR1 and CDR2: SGHTA, FQGNSA.

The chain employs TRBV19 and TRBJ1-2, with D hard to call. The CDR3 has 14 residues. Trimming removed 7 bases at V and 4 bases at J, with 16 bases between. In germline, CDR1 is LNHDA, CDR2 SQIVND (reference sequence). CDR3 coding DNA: TGTGCCAGTAAGGGCCTTCGGGTTCCCTATGGCTACACCTTC. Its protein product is CASKGLRVPYGYTF. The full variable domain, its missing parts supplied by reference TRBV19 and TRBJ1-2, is DGGITQSPKYLFRKEGQNVTLSCEQNLNHDAMYWYRQDPGQGLRLIYYSQIVNDFQKGDIAEGYSVSREKKESFPLTVTSAQKNPTAFYLCASKGLRVPYGYTFGSGTRLTVV.

CDR3 coding DNA: TGTGCCAGCAGCCGAGCTCAAGAGACCCAGTACTTC. Translated, it gives CASSRAQETQYF. This chain uses TRBV7-9 with TRBJ2-5; D gene uncertain. V lost 5 bases to trimming and J lost 2 bases, with 6 bases between them. The germline CDR1 and CDR2 sequences are SEHNR and FQNEAQ (reference sequence). CDR3 size: 12 residues.

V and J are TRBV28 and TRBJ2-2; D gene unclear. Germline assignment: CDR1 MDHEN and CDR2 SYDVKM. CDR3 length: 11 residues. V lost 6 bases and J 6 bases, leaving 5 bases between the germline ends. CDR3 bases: TGTGCCAGCAGCCAACCCGGGGAGCTGTTTTTT. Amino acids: CASSQPGELFF.

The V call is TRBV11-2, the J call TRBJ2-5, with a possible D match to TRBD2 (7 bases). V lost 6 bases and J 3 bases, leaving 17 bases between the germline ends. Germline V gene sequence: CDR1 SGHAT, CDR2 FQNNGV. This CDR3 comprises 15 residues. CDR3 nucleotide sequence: TGTGCCAGCAGTTTTTTCAGGGGAGGGAAAGAGACCCAGTACTTC. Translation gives CASSFFRGGKETQYF.

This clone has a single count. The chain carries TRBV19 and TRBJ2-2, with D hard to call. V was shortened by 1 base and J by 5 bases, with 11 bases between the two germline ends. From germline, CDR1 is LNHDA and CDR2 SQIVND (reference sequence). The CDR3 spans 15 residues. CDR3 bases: TGTGCCAGTAGTATAGGCCAGAAAGGGACCGGGGAGCTGTTTTTT. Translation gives CASSIGQKGTGELFF.

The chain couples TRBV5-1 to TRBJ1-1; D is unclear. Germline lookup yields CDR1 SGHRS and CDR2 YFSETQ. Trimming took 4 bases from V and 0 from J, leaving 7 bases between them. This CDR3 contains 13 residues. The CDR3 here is CASSVEMNTEAFF. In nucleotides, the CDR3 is TGCGCCAGCAGCGTCGAGATGAACACTGAAGCTTTCTTT. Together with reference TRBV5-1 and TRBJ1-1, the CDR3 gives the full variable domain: KAGVTQTPRYLIKTRGQQVTLSCSPISGHRSVSWYQQTPGQGLQFLFEYFSETQRNKGNFPGRFSGRQFSNSRSEMNVSTLELGDSALYLCASSVEMNTEAFFGQGTRLTVV.

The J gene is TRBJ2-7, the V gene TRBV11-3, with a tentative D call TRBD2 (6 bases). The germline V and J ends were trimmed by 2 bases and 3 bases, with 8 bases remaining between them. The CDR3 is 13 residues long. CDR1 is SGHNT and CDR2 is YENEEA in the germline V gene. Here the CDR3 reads CASSLSEGYEQYF. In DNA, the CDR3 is TGTGCCAGCAGCTTATCGGAGGGCTACGAGCAGTACTTC.

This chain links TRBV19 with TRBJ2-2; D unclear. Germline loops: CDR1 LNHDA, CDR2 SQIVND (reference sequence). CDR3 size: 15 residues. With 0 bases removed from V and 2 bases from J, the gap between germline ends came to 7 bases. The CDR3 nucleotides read TGTGCCAGTAGTATAGACGGCCAAAACACCGGGGAGCTGTTTTTT. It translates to CASSIDGQNTGELFF.

In nucleotides, the CDR3 is TGTGCCAGCAGCCCCACACAAACGATAGGGACCCAGTACTTC. Translated, it gives CASSPTQTIGTQYF. The chain employs TRBV2 and TRBJ2-5, with D hard to call. The CDR3 is 14 residues long. CDR1 and CDR2 (germline): SNHLY, FYNNEI. Trimming pared 6 bases from V and 7 bases from J, leaving 18 bases between.

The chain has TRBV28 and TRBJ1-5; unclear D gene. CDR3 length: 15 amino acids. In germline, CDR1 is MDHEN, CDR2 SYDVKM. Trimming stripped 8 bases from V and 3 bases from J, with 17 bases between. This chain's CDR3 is CASRPNDGYNQPQHF. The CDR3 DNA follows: TGTGCCAGCCGCCCAAACGACGGATACAATCAGCCCCAGCATTTT.

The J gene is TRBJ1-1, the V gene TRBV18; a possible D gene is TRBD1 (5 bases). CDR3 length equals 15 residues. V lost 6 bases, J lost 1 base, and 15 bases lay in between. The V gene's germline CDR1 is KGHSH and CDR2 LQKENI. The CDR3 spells CASSPATVGNTEAFF. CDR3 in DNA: TGTGCCAGCTCGCCCGCGACAGTTGGGAACACTGAAGCTTTCTTT.

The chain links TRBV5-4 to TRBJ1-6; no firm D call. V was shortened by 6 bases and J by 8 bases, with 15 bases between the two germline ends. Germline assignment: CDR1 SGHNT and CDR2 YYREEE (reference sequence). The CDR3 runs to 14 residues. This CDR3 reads CASTRLAQDSPLHF. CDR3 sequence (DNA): TGTGCCAGCACCCGCCTGGCCCAGGATTCACCCCTCCACTTT.

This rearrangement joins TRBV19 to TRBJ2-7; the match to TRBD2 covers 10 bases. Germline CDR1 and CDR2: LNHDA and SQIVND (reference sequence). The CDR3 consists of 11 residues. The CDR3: CPAGGQHEQYF. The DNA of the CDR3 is TGTCCAGCGGGGGGGCAGCACGAGCAGTACTTC. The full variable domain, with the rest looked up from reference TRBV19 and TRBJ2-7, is DGGITQSPKYLFRKEGQNVTLSCEQNLNHDAMYWYRQDPGQGLRLIYYSQIVNDFQKGDIAEGYSVSREKKESFPLTVTSAQKNPTAFYLCPAGGQHEQYFGPGTRLTVT.

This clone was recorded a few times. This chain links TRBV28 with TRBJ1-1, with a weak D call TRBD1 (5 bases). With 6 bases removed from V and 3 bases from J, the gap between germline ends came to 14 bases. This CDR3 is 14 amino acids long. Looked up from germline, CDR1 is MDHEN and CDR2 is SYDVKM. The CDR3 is CASSPGARDTEAFF. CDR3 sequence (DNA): TGTGCCAGCAGCCCCGGGGCCAGGGACACTGAAGCTTTCTTT.

In nucleotides, the CDR3 is TGTGCCAGCAGTTGGACAGGGGGAGCTGAAGCTTTCTTT. It translates to CASSWTGGAEAFF. V and J are TRBV6-5 and TRBJ1-1; 10 positions match TRBD1. This CDR3 region has 13 residues. Germline trimming cut 4 bases from V and 6 bases from J; bases unmatched to any gene: 2. Germline values: CDR1 MNHEY, CDR2 SVGAGI.

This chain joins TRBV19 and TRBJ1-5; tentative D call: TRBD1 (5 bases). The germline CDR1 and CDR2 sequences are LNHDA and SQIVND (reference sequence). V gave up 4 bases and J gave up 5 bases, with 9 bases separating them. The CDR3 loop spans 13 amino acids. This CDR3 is CASSNRKDQPQHF. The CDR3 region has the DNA TGTGCCAGTAGTAACAGGAAGGATCAGCCCCAGCATTTT.

The CDR3 loop reads CSARGGAEAFF. Here the CDR3 DNA reads TGCAGTGCTAGAGGCGGGGCTGAAGCTTTCTTT. The chain carries TRBV20-1 and TRBJ1-1; D gene ambiguous. Germline values: CDR1 DFQATT, CDR2 SNEGSKA (reference sequence). V was clipped by 1 base and J by 6 bases, with 6 bases between them. CDR3 size: 11 residues.